This T cell receptor beta chain was profiled in a study of cytomegalovirus exposure and HLA in healthy donors. Notes on the study in general: The authors listed 164 TCR beta chains as cytomegalovirus-associated.

As concerns this clone: Its antigen is undetermined.

Researchers ran the PCR with 60 Vbeta and 13 Jbeta primers. Data came from immunoSEQ multiplex PCR; TCRdb stores just in-frame clones and leaves some out. The sample totals 60,000 or so clones. This receptor was taken from a woman between 18 and 29 years old in good health and CMV-seronegative. Sequenced input: PBMCs.

CDR3 nucleotides: TGTGCCAGCAGCCAAGGTCAGGGGGCCGCTGAAGCTTTCTTT. Translation: CASSQGQGAAEAFF. The chain is built from TRBV14 and TRBJ1-1; 8 positions match TRBD1. This CDR3 is built from 14 residues. The germline CDR1 and CDR2 sequences are SGHDN and FVKESK. The ends lost 1 base at V and 6 bases at J; junction bases unmatched: 4.